Below are 27 T cell receptor beta chains sequenced from a single sample in a study of blood T cell repertoires in COVID-19. Clones were sequenced by immunoSEQ multiplex PCR, and TCRdb holds only the in-frame ones, with some missing. The sample holds about 82,000 clones, around 82% seen once. Sequencing was carried out using peripheral blood. These receptors all come from a man aged 50 to 59 with active or convalescent COVID-19.

The chain couples TRBV15 to TRBJ2-2; 8 bases are a match to TRBD2. Germline V gene data show CDR1 as LNHNV and CDR2 as YYDKDF (reference sequence). The CDR3 loop spans 16 amino acids. The ends lost 0 bases at V and 3 bases at J; junction bases unmatched: 3. The CDR3: CATSRDNSGDTGELFF. The CDR3 bases are TGTGCCACCAGCAGAGATAATAGCGGGGACACCGGGGAGCTGTTTTTT.

The rearrangement links TRBV20-1 to TRBJ2-1; D not certain. Trimming cost V 6 bases and J 8 bases, with 11 bases left between them. CDR3 size: 11 residues. In germline, CDR1 is DFQATT, CDR2 SNEGSKA (reference sequence). CDR3 nucleotides: TGCAGTGCACCGACACTGCATGAGCAGTTCTTC. Amino acid sequence: CSAPTLHEQFF.

To note about this clone: The junction and the germline gene differ at one end; a read error may be behind it. The V call is TRBV2, the J call TRBJ2-4; D may be TRBD1 (6 bases). The germline gives CDR1 SNHLY, CDR2 FYNNEI. The CDR3 spans 17 residues. In DNA, the CDR3 is TGTGCCAGCAGCGAAGAGGGAGTACAGGGCGCCAAAAACATTCAGTACTTC. Translation gives CASSEEGVQGAKNIQYF.

This clone showed up just a few times. This rearrangement joins TRBV28 to TRBJ1-6, with 10 bases fitting TRBD1. The germline V gene encodes CDR1 MDHEN and CDR2 SYDVKM. The CDR3 loop spans 16 amino acids. The junction had 9 bases not matched to a gene; V was cut back by 5 bases and J by 8 bases. CDR3 loop: CASSLNAGTGDSPLHF. The CDR3 DNA is TGTGCCAGCAGTCTCAACGCCGGGACAGGGGATTCACCCCTCCACTTT.

V and J are TRBV4-1 and TRBJ1-6; the D is unclear. V was shortened by 1 base and J by 4 bases, with 14 bases between the two germline ends. Germline lookup yields CDR1 MGHRA and CDR2 YSYEKL. This CDR3 spans 17 amino acids. In nucleotides, the CDR3 is TGCGCCAGCAGCCAAGGGGTGAGGATAGAATATAATTCACCCCTCCACTTT. As protein: CASSQGVRIEYNSPLHF.

The rearrangement joins TRBV6-5 to TRBJ2-5; 10 bases align to TRBD2. V was pared by 2 bases and J by 4 bases, with 4 bases of the junction left unmatched. The CDR3 consists of 15 residues. CDR1 is MNHEY, CDR2 SVGAGI, per germline. The CDR3, as DNA: TGTGCCAGCAGTTACGGGACTAGCGCAGGAGAGACCCAGTACTTC. The encoded protein is CASSYGTSAGETQYF.

The chain uses TRBV19 and TRBJ2-5; TRBD1 aligns across 8 bases. Germline V gives CDR1 LNHDA, CDR2 SQIVND (reference sequence). The CDR3 has 15 amino acids. V shed 5 bases, J shed 4 bases, and the junction held 9 bases outside the gene matches. The CDR3 protein is CASSAQGALGETQYF. The CDR3 region has the DNA TGTGCCAGTAGTGCTCAGGGGGCGCTGGGAGAGACCCAGTACTTC. Complete variable domain (other parts from reference TRBV19 and TRBJ2-5): DGGITQSPKYLFRKEGQNVTLSCEQNLNHDAMYWYRQDPGQGLRLIYYSQIVNDFQKGDIAEGYSVSREKKESFPLTVTSAQKNPTAFYLCASSAQGALGETQYFGPGTRLLVL.

This chain joins TRBV9 and TRBJ1-4, with 8 nucleotides matching TRBD1. The CDR3 consists of 17 residues. V was pared by 4 bases and J by 7 bases, with 15 bases of the junction left unmatched. Germline values: CDR1 SGDLS, CDR2 YYNGEE. The CDR3 is CASSPRGGQGEGEKLFF. The CDR3 DNA reads as TGTGCCAGCAGCCCTAGAGGAGGACAGGGCGAGGGTGAAAAACTGTTTTTT.

The chain has TRBV20-1 and TRBJ2-7, with unresolved D. Germline V gene lookup returns CDR1 DFQATT and CDR2 SNEGSKA (reference sequence). The CDR3 has 14 amino acids. Trimming cost V 3 bases and J 0 bases, with 12 bases left between them. CDR3 DNA: TGCAGTGCTAGTAGCCAGGCACTCTCCTACGAGCAGTACTTC. Amino acid sequence: CSASSQALSYEQYF.

A few counts support this clone. This chain connects TRBV27 to TRBJ1-5; D is unclear. This CDR3 has 13 amino acids. Trimming cost V 6 bases and J 0 bases, with 6 bases left between them. CDR1 and CDR2 (germline): MNHEY, SMNVEV (reference sequence). CDR3: CASRENSNQPQHF. DNA of the CDR3: TGTGCCAGCAGGGAGAATAGCAATCAGCCCCAGCATTTT.

The chain uses TRBV28 and TRBJ1-2; possible D gene TRBD1, 6 bases. This CDR3 is 13 amino acids long. Deletions cut 4 bases from V and 5 bases from J, with 11 bases between. CDR1 and CDR2 (germline): MDHEN, SYDVKM. CDR3 protein: CASSSAGVYGYTF. CDR3 nucleotides: TGTGCCAGCAGTTCGGCAGGGGTGTATGGCTACACCTTC.

The rearrangement joins TRBV9 to TRBJ2-2; D perhaps matches TRBD1 (6 bases). Between the trimmed V and J ends, which lost 4 bases and 0 bases, there was a span of 13 bases. Germline assignment: CDR1 SGDLS and CDR2 YYNGEE. There are 16 residues in the CDR3. CDR3 nucleotide sequence: TGTGCCAGCAGCCCGCAGGGGCTATCGAACACCGGGGAGCTGTTTTTT. Protein: CASSPQGLSNTGELFF.

This clone was picked up many times. The genes are TRBV3-1 (or the pseudogene TRBV3-2) and TRBJ2-1, with 7 bases identical to TRBD2. CDR3 size: 14 residues. With V trimmed by 2 bases and J by 9 bases, 7 bases remained unmatched. Germline V CDR1 and CDR2: LGHDT, YNNKEL (reference sequence). The CDR3 loop reads CASSQQPGGGEQFF. The CDR3, as DNA: TGTGCCAGCAGCCAACAACCCGGCGGGGGTGAGCAGTTCTTC.

The chain couples TRBV19 to TRBJ1-5, with TRBD1 identical over 9 bases. The CDR3 spans 15 residues. With 6 bases clipped from V and 7 bases from J, the junction kept 10 bases outside the gene matches. Germline assignment: CDR1 LNHDA and CDR2 SQIVND (reference sequence). CDR3 region: CASRAETGGWQPQHF. The CDR3 DNA sequence: TGTGCCAGTAGGGCCGAGACAGGGGGTTGGCAGCCCCAGCATTTT.

The rearrangement joins TRBV10-3 to TRBJ2-7, with D maybe TRBD2 (6 bases). V was cut by 7 bases and J by 0 bases, with 13 bases left in between. The CDR3 extends over 14 amino acids. In germline, CDR1 is ENHRY, CDR2 SYGVKD. The CDR3 reads CAITAGTTSYEQYF. Here the CDR3 DNA reads TGTGCCATCACGGCGGGGACGACCTCCTACGAGCAGTACTTC.

This sequence joins TRBV12-3 or TRBV12-4 and TRBJ1-1, with a weak D call TRBD1 (5 bases). The CDR3 totals 13 residues. Trimming left V 6 bases short and J 2 bases short, with 10 bases between. CDR3 in amino acids: CASSSGHNTEAFF. CDR3 coding DNA: TGTGCCAGCAGCTCAGGACATAACACTGAAGCTTTCTTT.

The chain carries TRBV3-1 (or the pseudogene TRBV3-2) and TRBJ2-5; no firm D call. V lost 2 bases to trimming and J lost 2 bases, with 6 bases between them. Per germline, CDR1 LGHDT and CDR2 YNNKEL (reference sequence). The CDR3 contains 13 residues. CDR3 loop: CASSQNLQETQYF. CDR3 nucleotides: TGTGCCAGCAGCCAAAACTTGCAAGAGACCCAGTACTTC.

The CDR3: CASSWGTENYGYTF. The CDR3 nucleotides are TGCGCCAGCAGCTGGGGGACAGAAAACTATGGCTACACCTTC. The rearrangement joins TRBV5-1 to TRBJ1-2, with 7 bases fitting TRBD1. Germline V gene lookup returns CDR1 SGHRS and CDR2 YFSETQ. The CDR3 is made up of 14 amino acids. V dropped 3 bases and J dropped 2; count of bases not matched to a gene: 4.

The gene calls are TRBV6-4 and TRBJ2-1, with 10 bases fitting TRBD2. Germline trimming cut 3 bases from V and 7 bases from J; bases unmatched to any gene: 6. CDR3 length equals 15 residues. Germline values: CDR1 MRHNA, CDR2 SNTAGT. CDR3 in amino acids: CASSEGAGGHNEQFF. CDR3 bases: TGTGCCAGCAGTGAAGGAGCGGGGGGGCATAATGAGCAGTTCTTC.

The rearrangement joins TRBV6-4 to TRBJ1-6; D uncertain. V was shortened by 2 bases and J by 3 bases, with 5 bases between the two germline ends. Germline V gives CDR1 MRHNA, CDR2 SNTAGT. This CDR3 is built from 14 residues. CDR3 nucleotides: TGTGCCAGCAGTGACCGGGTCTATAATTCACCCCTCCACTTT. Protein: CASSDRVYNSPLHF.

The V gene is TRBV9, the J gene TRBJ2-1, with a weak D call TRBD2 (6 bases). CDR3 length: 15 amino acids. CDR1 and CDR2 from the germline V gene are SGDLS and YYNGEE. Trimming stripped 1 base from V and 0 bases from J, with 8 bases between. CDR3 loop: CASSVIAASYNEQFF. CDR3 in DNA: TGTGCCAGCAGCGTAATAGCGGCCTCCTACAATGAGCAGTTCTTC. Filled out from reference TRBV9 and TRBJ2-1, the complete variable domain reads DSGVTQTPKHLITATGQRVTLRCSPRSGDLSVYWYQQSLDQGLQFLIQYYNGEERAKGNILERFSAQQFPDLHSELNLSSLELGDSALYFCASSVIAASYNEQFFGPGTRLTVL.

This clone occurred a few times. The J gene is TRBJ1-5, the V gene TRBV7-2; D gene ambiguous. The CDR3 length is 15 residues. Trimming took off 5 bases at V and 0 bases at J, with 11 bases between the two ends. Germline CDR1 is SGHTA and CDR2 is FQGNSA. The DNA of the CDR3 is TGTGCCAGCAGCCAGTTAGGGAGTAGCAATCAGCCCCAGCATTTT. Residues: CASSQLGSSNQPQHF.

A single count supports this clone. The V call is TRBV7-2, the J call TRBJ2-3; 14 bases match TRBD2. Unmatched junction bases numbered 8, after V lost 5 bases and J lost 10 bases. The CDR3 sequence is 15 residues long. Germline loops: CDR1 SGHTA, CDR2 FQGNSA. CDR3 sequence reads: CASSLGTSGGQAQYF. The CDR3, as DNA: TGTGCCAGCAGCCTCGGGACTAGCGGGGGCCAGGCGCAGTATTTT.

The genes are TRBV3-1 (or the pseudogene TRBV3-2) and TRBJ1-2; the D gene is possibly TRBD1 (5 bases). Germline V gene data show CDR1 as LGHDT and CDR2 as YNNKEL (reference sequence). The V end lost 2 bases, the J end lost 7 bases, and 11 bases lay between the germline ends. CDR3 length equals 13 residues. CDR3 loop: CASSQSQVLGYTF. As DNA, the CDR3 is TGTGCCAGCAGCCAATCACAGGTCCTTGGCTACACCTTC.

This chain connects TRBV7-9 to TRBJ1-2; D not certain. The CDR3 sequence is 13 residues long. Germline V lookup: CDR1 SEHNR, CDR2 FQNEAQ (reference sequence). Trimming stripped 3 bases from V and 5 bases from J, with 10 bases between. DNA for the CDR3: TGTGCCAGCAGCTTTAGGGAGTTGTATGGCTACACCTTC. This gives the protein CASSFRELYGYTF.

V gene TRBV4-2 combines with J gene TRBJ1-6; TRBD1 might be the D (6 bases). This CDR3 has 16 amino acids. V lost 0 bases and J lost 8, with 14 bases in between. The germline gives CDR1 LGHNA, CDR2 YNFKEQ. CDR3 DNA: TGTGCCAGCAGCCAAGATTGGCAGGGGAGTTATTCACCCCTCCACTTT. It is translated as CASSQDWQGSYSPLHF.

V usage is TRBV3-1 (or the pseudogene TRBV3-2) and J usage is TRBJ1-1; no clear D gene. Germline V lookup: CDR1 LGHDT, CDR2 YNNKEL (reference sequence). This CDR3 is 14 amino acids long. The V gene lost 6 bases and the J gene lost 1 base, with 12 bases spanning the gap. The chain's CDR3 is CASRPTTANTEAFF. The CDR3 DNA reads TGTGCCAGCAGACCTACAACAGCGAACACTGAAGCTTTCTTT.